This T cell receptor beta chain is from a study of regulatory T cells in long-lasting Graves disease. Study-wide results and caveats: TRBV28, TRBJ1-2 and TRBJ2-5 emerged as the favored segments in persistent disease. Owing to a sample size that was small, accuracy may have been reduced.

Time point denoted: persistent/refractory GD, antithyroid drugs over 5 years with positive TRAb. The TCR library was made from RNA extracted from PBMCs. The collection involved drawing around 10 milliliters of peripheral blood into EDTA tubes. V shed 3 bases and J shed 8 bases, with 6 bases lying between them. Germline CDR1 reads KGHDR; CDR2 reads SFDVKD. This CDR3 has 11 amino acids. The sample holds many counts of this clonotype. Its cognate antigen is unknown. iRepertoire HTBI primers and Arm-PCR of CDR3 regions built TCR beta libraries. In the authors' workflow: Across all samples, roughly 60 TRBV segments and 14 TRBJ segments were identified. TCRdb called the multiplex PCR reads again in MiXCR, with one record for every CDR3 protein. The V and J calls and clone size are TCRdb's, not the authors'. This sample has almost 350,000 distinct CDR3 sequences, with 15% to 20% found just once.

V and J are TRBV24-1 and TRBJ1-2; D uncertain. The sample consisted of peripheral blood mononuclear cells (PBMCs), taken when the disease was refractory, from a patient treated with antithyroid drugs. This clonotype was obtained from a female donor with Graves disease. The CDR3 is CATSDVRGYTF. The CDR3 DNA is TGTGCCACCAGTGATGTGAGGGGCTACACCTTC.